One and the same sample provided the 12 T cell receptor beta chains below, sequenced in a study of blood T cells in healthy people across ages. Then a second PCR, running about 6 to 11 cycles, was carried out with a sample-barcoded 5' primer and a J-beta primer mix. Using its own MiXCR run on the 5' RACE reads, TCRdb lists one record per CDR3 protein. This table has a few hundred thousand distinct CDR3 sequences, 25% to 35% appearing once. These data are also associated with another study on T cells of mothers and their children.

The sequenced sample consisted of blood. The source is a boy younger than 10 in good health.

V and J are TRBV6-6 and TRBJ2-7; D is uncertain. The J call is doubtful: the DNA matches TRBJ2-1 better. Germline values: CDR1 MNHNY, CDR2 SVGAGI (reference sequence). This CDR3 region has 12 residues. The CDR3 nucleotides are TGTGCCAGCGGCCGGCTGCCCAATGAGCAGTTCTTC. Residues: CASGRLPNEQFF.

This rearrangement joins TRBV9 to TRBJ2-5, with D unresolved. This CDR3 is built from 14 residues. From germline, CDR1 is SGDLS and CDR2 YYNGEE. V gave up 0 bases and J gave up 1 base, with 7 bases separating them. CDR3 in DNA: TGTGCCAGCAGCGTAGATGGCAGCCAAGAGACCCAGTACTTC. Translated: CASSVDGSQETQYF. The full variable domain, rest sourced from reference TRBV9 and TRBJ2-5, is DSGVTQTPKHLITATGQRVTLRCSPRSGDLSVYWYQQSLDQGLQFLIQYYNGEERAKGNILERFSAQQFPDLHSELNLSSLELGDSALYFCASSVDGSQETQYFGPGTRLLVL.

The V call is TRBV7-2, the J call TRBJ2-3; 7 positions match TRBD1. The CDR3 covers 13 residues. The V gene end was trimmed by 8 bases and the J gene end by 5 bases; junction bases not matched to a gene: 7. Germline assignment: CDR1 SGHTA and CDR2 FQGNSA. CDR3 in amino acids: CASANRGVDTQYF. In DNA, the CDR3 is TGTGCCAGCGCTAACAGGGGCGTAGATACGCAGTATTTT.

The V gene is TRBV2, the J gene TRBJ2-4, with TRBD2 matching 13 bases. The V gene end was trimmed by 7 bases and the J gene end by 7 bases; junction bases not matched to a gene: 7. The CDR3 is 15 residues long. From germline, CDR1 is SNHLY and CDR2 FYNNEI. The CDR3 here is CASTLGTSGTNIQYF. In nucleotides, the CDR3 is TGTGCCAGCACTCTCGGGACTAGCGGGACTAACATTCAGTACTTC.

This clonotype was seen more than once but under ten times. V gene TRBV25-1 combines with J gene TRBJ2-1; 8 bases agree with TRBD2. Trimming took 7 bases from V and 9 from J; bases not matched to a gene: 17. Germline V gene lookup returns CDR1 MGHDK and CDR2 SYGVNS. The length of the CDR3 is 16 residues. The CDR3 region has the DNA TGTGCCAGCATCAGACCGGGACTAGTGGGAGCGGGTGAGCAGTTCTTC. It encodes CASIRPGLVGAGEQFF.

The chain has TRBV5-5 and TRBJ2-5; 8 bases line up with TRBD1. After removal of 6 bases from V and 4 bases from J, the junction contained 14 bases not matched to a gene. Germline lookup yields CDR1 SGHKS and CDR2 YYEKEE (reference sequence). CDR3 length equals 16 residues. The DNA of the CDR3 is TGTGCCAGCACACCCAGGGGGCGCGTCGTTCCAGAGACCCAGTACTTC. It yields the protein CASTPRGRVVPETQYF.

The chain combines TRBV5-4 with TRBJ2-4; 10 nucleotides line up with TRBD1. V shed 0 bases and J 2 bases; nucleotides not matched to a gene: 2. Germline V gives CDR1 SGHNT, CDR2 YYREEE (reference sequence). This CDR3 has 16 amino acids. The CDR3 reads CASSLGQGASKNIQYF. DNA for the CDR3: TGTGCCAGCAGCTTGGGACAGGGGGCATCCAAAAACATTCAGTACTTC.

This clonotype appeared a few times. The chain carries TRBV21-1 and TRBJ2-5; no DNA check was done on the table's D call, TRBD1. TRBV21-1 is a documented pseudogene. The CDR3 has 15 amino acids. CDR3 in amino acids: CATTRPGPLQETQYF. The CDR3 DNA is TGTGCCACTACACGGCCGGGACCCCTACAAGAGACCCAGTACTTC.

This clonotype was seen a few times. The chain uses TRBV27 and TRBJ2-1; no clear D. Deletions cut 6 bases from V and 3 bases from J, with 15 bases between. Germline V gene data show CDR1 as MNHEY and CDR2 as SMNVEV (reference sequence). CDR3 size: 15 residues. In DNA form, the CDR3 reads TGTGCCAGCAGAAGCCGGCCGGATGACTACAATGAGCAGTTCTTC. Translation: CASRSRPDDYNEQFF.

In its sample, this clonotype was seen a few times. V and J are TRBV10-3 and TRBJ2-5, with TRBD2 as a possible D gene (6 bases). The CDR3 sequence is 14 residues long. The V gene's germline CDR1 is ENHRY and CDR2 SYGVKD. V gave up 0 bases and J gave up 7 bases, with 12 bases separating them. The CDR3 protein is CAISESLGGVTQYF. Written as DNA, the CDR3 is TGTGCCATCAGTGAGTCTCTGGGGGGAGTGACCCAGTACTTC.

This clonotype occurred a few times. The chain recombines TRBV10-3 with TRBJ2-3; possibly TRBD2 for D (6 bases). This CDR3 contains 17 residues. V lost 0 bases to trimming and J lost 3 bases, with 16 bases between them. The V gene's germline CDR1 is ENHRY and CDR2 SYGVKD. The CDR3 region has the DNA TGTGCCATCAGTGAGTCAGGACCCTCCGGGGGAACAGATACGCAGTATTTT. Translation: CAISESGPSGGTDTQYF.

This clonotype was seen more than once but under ten times. The chain is built from TRBV29-1 and TRBJ1-2; 7 bases agree with TRBD1. V lost 8 bases to trimming and J lost 3 bases; unmatched junction nucleotides: 9. The V gene's germline CDR1 is SQVTM and CDR2 ANQGSEA. The CDR3 extends over 13 amino acids. In DNA form, the CDR3 reads TGCAGCCTCCGGGACACAGGGGACTATGGCTACACCTTC. Translation gives CSLRDTGDYGYTF.